A selection of T cell receptor beta chains follows, all from one sample in a study of cytomegalovirus exposure and HLA in healthy donors. Generated by immunoSEQ multiplex PCR, the TCRdb table keeps only in-frame clones and is missing some. The data show fewer than 150,000 clones, 70% to 80% seen once. Sequencing was carried out using PBMCs. The receptor set was obtained from a man aged 25 to 40 in good health and CMV-seronegative. CDR3s include the opening cysteine and the closing phenylalanine or tryptophan. A D gene is named only where the DNA matches it firmly. The size field is filled for only some rows; it gives once, few, many or a size class.

size | D | J | V | length | CDR3 | DNA
few | TRBD1 | TRBJ1-5 | TRBV7-9 | 13 | CASSGTVGKPQHF | TGTGCCAGCAGTGGGACAGTAGGTAAGCCCCAGCATTTT
NA | TRBD1 | TRBJ2-7 | TRBV9 | 14 | CASSGTGSLYEQYF | TGTGCCAGCAGCGGGACAGGGAGCCTCTACGAGCAGTACTTC
once | NA | TRBJ1-4 | TRBV18 | 14 | CASSPPATNEKLFF | TGTGCCAGCTCACCACCGGCTACTAATGAAAAACTGTTTTTT
few | NA | TRBJ2-4 | TRBV5-6 | 14 | CASSLTQGVHIQYF | TGTGCCAGCAGCTTGACGCAGGGTGTCCACATTCAGTACTTC
NA | TRBD1 | TRBJ1-4 | TRBV15 | 15 | CATSRVRTGLEKLFF | TGTGCCACCAGCAGAGTACGGACAGGCTTGGAAAAACTGTTTTTT
NA | TRBD2 | TRBJ2-3 | TRBV7-3 | 16 | CAIETSGSFETDTQYF | TGTGCCATCGAGACTAGCGGGAGCTTTGAGACAGATACGCAGTATTTT
NA | NA | TRBJ1-1 | TRBV7-8 | 13 | CASSYREPSEAFF | TGTGCCAGCAGCTACCGGGAGCCCTCCGAAGCTTTCTTT
NA | NA | TRBJ1-1 | TRBV11-3 | 14 | CASSFSGAPTEAFF | TGTGCCAGCAGCTTTTCAGGGGCCCCCACTGAAGCTTTCTTT
NA | TRBD1 | TRBJ1-1 | TRBV7-6 | 18 | CASSSPPDRGLRNTEAFF | TGTGCCAGCAGCTCCCCCCCGGACAGGGGGCTTCGGAACACTGAAGCTTTCTTT
once | TRBD2 | TRBJ2-1 | TRBV6-5 | 15 | CASSRTSGNYGEQFF | TGTGCCAGCAGTCGGACTAGCGGGAATTACGGTGAGCAGTTCTTC
NA | NA | TRBJ2-1 | TRBV5-1 | 16 | CASSFGYYVSANEQFF | TGCGCCAGCAGCTTTGGTTATTACGTCTCAGCGAATGAGCAGTTCTTC
NA | NA | TRBJ2-5 | TRBV5-1 | 11 | CASSFGETQYF | TGCGCCAGCAGCTTCGGGGAGACCCAGTACTTC
NA | NA | TRBJ1-3 | TRBV7-8 | 16 | CASSLEGYRSGNTIYF | TGTGCCAGCAGCTTAGAGGGCTACAGGTCAGGAAACACCATATATTTT
many | NA | TRBJ1-2 | TRBV5-6 | 15 | CASSSLGGVNYGYTF | TGTGCCAGCAGCTCCCTGGGGGGAGTGAACTATGGCTACACCTTC
NA | TRBD1 | TRBJ2-5 | TRBV5-1 | 14 | CASSPGQLQETQYF | TGCGCCAGCAGCCCGGGACAGCTACAAGAGACCCAGTACTTC
NA | TRBD1 | TRBJ1-4 | TRBV28 | 17 | CASSPRRGLGTNEKLFF | TGTGCCAGCAGTCCCCGCAGGGGGCTAGGGACTAATGAAAAACTGTTTTTT
few | NA | TRBJ1-3 | TRBV4-3 | 15 | CASSQGASSGNTIYF | TGCGCCAGCAGCCAAGGGGCCTCTTCTGGAAACACCATATATTTT
NA | NA | TRBJ1-1 | TRBV7-9 | 15 | CASRHGGGRDTEAFF | TGTGCCAGCAGACACGGCGGGGGGCGGGATACTGAAGCTTTCTTT
once | TRBD1 | TRBJ1-2 | TRBV29-1 | 12 | CSVERQGPGYTF | TGCAGCGTCGAGAGACAGGGGCCAGGCTACACCTTC
NA | NA | TRBJ2-7 | TRBV4-3 | 16 | CASSQGWAESVGEQYF | TGCGCCAGCAGCCAAGGATGGGCTGAATCTGTGGGCGAGCAGTACTTC
few | NA | TRBJ2-7 | TRBV6-6 | 15 | CASTGVRWGDYEQYF | TGTGCCAGCACCGGCGTGAGGTGGGGGGACTACGAGCAGTACTTC
NA | TRBD1 | TRBJ2-7 | TRBV27 | 14 | CASAQQGDSYEQYF | TGTGCCAGCGCCCAACAGGGGGACTCCTACGAGCAGTACTTC
NA | TRBD1 | TRBJ2-7 | TRBV2 | 15 | CASSSTGAKPYEQYF | TGTGCCAGCAGTTCGACAGGGGCCAAACCTTACGAGCAGTACTTC
NA | NA | TRBJ2-7 | TRBV5-6 | 16 | CASSLGSLTNSYEQYF | TGTGCCAGCAGCTTAGGGAGCCTGACCAACTCCTACGAGCAGTACTTC
NA | NA | TRBJ2-5 | TRBV29-1 | 13 | CSVEEGGGETQYF | TGCAGCGTTGAGGAAGGGGGGGGTGAGACCCAGTACTTC
NA | NA | TRBJ2-7 | TRBV6-1 | 15 | CASNSGTYRSYEQYF | TGTGCCAGCAACTCAGGGACTTACCGCTCCTACGAGCAGTACTTC
NA | NA | TRBJ1-1 | TRBV7-2 | 15 | CASSLGGRAITEAFF | TGTGCCAGCAGCTTAGGGGGGCGGGCAATTACTGAAGCTTTCTTT
NA | TRBD2 | TRBJ2-5 | TRBV6-5 | 15 | CASSSLAGAQETQYF | TGTGCCAGCAGTTCCTTAGCGGGGGCCCAAGAGACCCAGTACTTC
NA | TRBD1 | TRBJ1-2 | TRBV11-2 | 15 | CASSPRDSKSYGYTF | TGTGCCAGCAGCCCCCGGGACAGCAAATCCTATGGCTACACCTTC
NA | TRBD1 | TRBJ1-2 | TRBV30 | 15 | CAWSKKRTGVYGYTF | TGTGCCTGGAGTAAAAAGCGGACAGGTGTCTATGGCTACACCTTC
NA | TRBD1 | TRBJ2-2 | TRBV6-5 | 14 | CASFGTGGTGELFF | TGTGCCAGCTTTGGGACAGGGGGTACCGGGGAGCTGTTTTTT
NA | NA | TRBJ1-4 | TRBV25-1 | 15 | CASSDSGIRNEELFF | TGTGCCAGCAGTGACAGCGGGATACGGAATGAAGAACTGTTTTTT
once | NA | TRBJ2-7 | TRBV2 | 12 | CASSESSYEQYF | TGTGCCAGCAGTGAGTCTTCTTACGAGCAGTACTTC
NA | NA | TRBJ2-1 | TRBV4-1 | 16 | CASSQKWLAAYNEQFF | TGCGCCAGCAGCCAAAAGTGGCTAGCCGCCTACAATGAGCAGTTCTTC
NA | TRBD1 | TRBJ1-1 | TRBV7-8 | 17 | CASSYGTGVSGFTEAFF | TGTGCCAGCAGCTACGGGACAGGGGTCTCTGGGTTCACTGAAGCTTTCTTT
NA | NA | TRBJ1-2 | TRBV6-5 | 14 | CASSYSAGDYGYTF | TGTGCCAGCAGTTACTCTGCAGGGGACTATGGCTACACCTTC
NA | TRBD1 | TRBJ1-2 | TRBV11-2 | 15 | CASSFSLGQGPGYTF | TGTGCCAGCAGCTTTTCCCTGGGACAGGGGCCTGGCTACACCTTC
NA | NA | TRBJ1-1 | TRBV5-6 | 15 | CASSLRGIMNTEAFF | TGTGCCAGCAGCTTGAGAGGCATAATGAACACTGAAGCTTTCTTT
NA | TRBD2 | TRBJ2-5 | TRBV30 | 13 | CAWTGQAGVTQYF | TGTGCCTGGACAGGTCAAGCGGGAGTGACCCAGTACTTC
few | NA | TRBJ2-7 | TRBV5-8 | 14 | CASSLVRGGYEQYF | TGTGCCAGCAGCTTGGTTAGGGGAGGATACGAGCAGTACTTC
few | TRBD1 | TRBJ1-2 | TRBV27 | 15 | CASTDYGQGVRGYTF | TGTGCCAGCACCGATTATGGACAGGGGGTGAGAGGCTACACCTTC
NA | NA | TRBJ2-1 | TRBV18 | 15 | CASSPPSGLTYEQFF | TGTGCCAGCTCACCACCCAGCGGGCTGACGTATGAGCAGTTCTTC
NA | NA | TRBJ1-2 | TRBV28 | 13 | CASSTSGWAGYTF | TGTGCCAGCAGTACCTCTGGTTGGGCTGGCTACACCTTC
NA | TRBD1 | TRBJ2-7 | TRBV28 | 16 | CASSSTGTGSSYEQYF | TGTGCCAGCAGTTCGACCGGGACAGGGAGCTCCTACGAGCAGTACTTC
NA | NA | TRBJ1-4 | TRBV7-9 | 15 | CASNLGRGTNEKLFF | TGTGCCAGCAACCTAGGGCGGGGAACTAATGAAAAACTGTTTTTT
NA | TRBD1 | TRBJ1-1 | TRBV4-1 | 15 | CASSQEYRGDTEAFF | TGCGCCAGCAGCCAAGAATACAGGGGGGACACTGAAGCTTTCTTT
NA | NA | TRBJ2-2 | TRBV29-1 | 13 | CSVVEQGLGELFF | TGCAGCGTTGTTGAACAGGGATTAGGGGAGCTGTTTTTT
NA | NA | TRBJ2-1 | TRBV6-4 | 14 | CASSDSTGSNEQFF | TGTGCCAGCAGTGACTCGACAGGTTCCAATGAGCAGTTCTTC
NA | TRBD2 | TRBJ2-3 | TRBV30 | 15 | CACNEGLAGVDTQYF | TGTGCTTGCAACGAAGGACTAGCGGGAGTAGATACGCAGTATTTT
NA | TRBD1 | TRBJ1-2 | TRBV7-9 | 14 | CASSLETGAEGYTF | TGTGCCAGCAGCTTAGAGACAGGGGCTGAAGGCTACACCTTC
NA | TRBD2 | TRBJ2-7 | TRBV2 | 16 | CASRGLLAQVGYEQYF | TGTGCCAGCAGGGGACTACTAGCGCAGGTTGGGTACGAGCAGTACTTC
NA | TRBD1 | TRBJ2-7 | TRBV27 | 14 | CASSFRDSSYEQYF | TGTGCCAGCAGTTTCCGGGACAGTTCCTACGAGCAGTACTTC